The 31 T cell receptor beta chains below were found in one sample sequenced in a study of CD8+CD57+ T cells in acquired aplastic anemia. Sequencing involved patients with CD8+CD57+ cell expansion previously shown by flow cytometry. TCR beta VDJ and CDR3 profiles were obtained from a genomic DNA template. TCRdb processed the reads anew with MiXCR; each CDR3 protein has one entry. The sample lists roughly 150,000 distinct CDR3 sequences, approximately 44% occurring once. Source material: sorted CD4+, CD8+, or CD8+CD57+ T cells (not recorded which) from PBMCs. The origin of the receptors is a human donor with aplastic anemia.

The sample holds many counts of this clonotype. The chain uses TRBV7-2 and TRBJ2-7; D assignment may be TRBD1 or TRBD2 (5 bases each). The V end was cut by 1 base, the J end by 6 bases, with 16 bases between. The CDR3 is made up of 15 amino acids. The germline V gene encodes CDR1 SGHTA and CDR2 FQGNSA. DNA for the CDR3: TGTGCCAGCAGCTTAGTTCCCATACAAGGGACCGAGCAGTACTTC. This encodes CASSLVPIQGTEQYF.

On this clonotype: The missing conserved phenylalanine or tryptophan at the end of this CDR3 makes a read error likely. The J gene is TRBJ1-6, the V gene TRBV20-1; 10 positions agree with TRBD1. V was pared by 3 bases and J by 9 bases, with 8 bases of the junction left unmatched. The length of the CDR3 is 15 residues. CDR1 is DFQATT and CDR2 is SNEGSKA in the germline V gene (reference sequence). The CDR3 sequence: CSASPGTGECSPLHL. In DNA form, the CDR3 reads TGCAGTGCTAGCCCTGGGACAGGGGAGTGTTCACCCCTCCACCTT.

This clonotype was observed at least ten times. V is TRBV7-2 and J is TRBJ1-1; 7 bases map to TRBD1. The CDR3 is 13 residues long. Germline lookup yields CDR1 SGHTA and CDR2 FQGNSA. V was pared by 3 bases and J by 5 bases, with 3 bases of the junction left unmatched. The CDR3: CASSFTGDTEAFF. The CDR3 DNA is TGTGCCAGCAGCTTTACAGGGGATACTGAAGCTTTCTTT.

This clonotype was detected ten times or more. J is TRBJ2-6 and V is TRBV20-1; weak D call: TRBD2 (7 bases). Germline CDR1 reads DFQATT; CDR2 reads SNEGSKA (reference sequence). Trimming took off 4 bases at V and 2 bases at J, with 15 bases between the two ends. The CDR3 has 16 amino acids. The CDR3 region has the DNA TGCAGTGCTACTTTACAGGGAGGGACTGGGGCCAACGTCCTGACTTTC. It codes for CSATLQGGTGANVLTF.

This clonotype was recorded at least ten times. This chain joins TRBV7-2 and TRBJ2-7, with 10 bases matching TRBD2. The CDR3 is 15 residues long. Looked up from germline, CDR1 is SGHTA and CDR2 is FQGNSA. Trimming at V came to 6 bases and at J to 5 bases, leaving 10 bases not matched to a gene. CDR3 sequence reads: CASRRNGTSVNEQYF. The CDR3 nucleotides are TGTGCCAGCAGACGGAACGGGACTAGCGTGAACGAGCAGTACTTC.

A few counts support this clonotype. The chain joins TRBV5-1 to TRBJ2-1; possibly TRBD2 for D (5 bases). The germline V and J ends were trimmed by 8 bases and 7 bases, with 13 bases remaining between them. The germline gives CDR1 SGHRS, CDR2 YFSETQ. The CDR3 length is 12 residues. CDR3 amino acids: CASTLAGNEQFF. Here the CDR3 DNA reads TGCGCCAGTACGCTAGCAGGTAATGAGCAGTTCTTC.

The rearrangement uses TRBV7-6 and TRBJ2-7, with D possibly matching TRBD2 (7 bases). Germline V gene lookup returns CDR1 SGHVS and CDR2 FNYEAQ. The CDR3 covers 16 residues. Trimming removed 1 base at V and 1 base at J, with 14 bases between. DNA for the CDR3: TGTGCCAGCAGCTTAGAGGGCGGGGGCCGTTCCTACGAGCAGTACTTC. Its protein product is CASSLEGGGRSYEQYF.

The chain is built from TRBV5-6 and TRBJ1-2; D is ambiguous. Between the trimmed V and J ends, which lost 1 base and 14 bases, there was a span of 9 bases. This CDR3 has 10 residues. Per germline, CDR1 SGHDT and CDR2 YYEEEE. The CDR3 DNA is TGTGCCAGCAGCTTGTCGGCCCAAACCTTC. Protein: CASSLSAQTF.

About this clonotype itself: A much bigger clone sits one base away, suggesting this may be a read error. V gene TRBV6-2 or TRBV6-3 combines with J gene TRBJ2-5; 7 bases are a match to TRBD1. The CDR3 is made up of 13 amino acids. The V gene's germline CDR1 is MNHEY and CDR2 SVGEGT. Trimming at V came to 10 bases and at J to 2 bases, leaving 7 bases not matched to a gene. This CDR3 reads CATRDSPQETQYF. The CDR3 DNA reads as TGTGCCACCCGGGACAGCCCTCAAGAGACCCAGTACTTC.

This clonotype was counted between two and nine times. With a much larger clone just one base away, this may be a read error. The chain carries TRBV2 and TRBJ1-6, with TRBD1 matching 9 bases. V lost 8 bases to trimming and J lost 2 bases; unmatched junction nucleotides: 4. The CDR3 runs 15 residues. CDR1 is SNHLY and CDR2 is FYNNEI in the germline V gene. CDR3 sequence (DNA): TGTGCCAGCTCGGACAGGGGTACCTATAATTCACCCCTCCACTTT. Translation gives CASSDRGTYNSPLHF.

Notes on this clonotype: The germline gene is not matched at one end of the junction; a read error may be the cause. This chain connects TRBV2 to TRBJ1-4; D gene ambiguous. The CDR3 spans 10 residues. CDR1 SNHLY and CDR2 FYNNEI come from the germline V gene. This CDR3 is CASGEERLFF. The DNA of the CDR3 is TGTGCCAGCGGTGAGGAAAGACTGTTTTTT.

The rearrangement links TRBV6-1 to TRBJ1-2; 7 nucleotides align to TRBD1. Losses at the gene ends were 10 bases for V and 4 bases for J; bases not matched to a gene: 6. The CDR3 is 12 residues long. In germline, CDR1 is MNHNS, CDR2 SASEGT. CDR3 coding DNA: TGTGCCACCCTCGGGACAGTCTATGGCTACACCTTC. Amino acid sequence: CATLGTVYGYTF.

This clonotype was observed at least ten times. V is TRBV11-2 and J is TRBJ2-1, with 12 bases matching TRBD1. There are 14 residues in the CDR3. The junction had 3 bases not matched to a gene; V was cut back by 3 bases and J by 9 bases. Germline values: CDR1 SGHAT, CDR2 FQNNGV. The CDR3 DNA sequence: TGTGCCAGCAGCTTGGGACAGGGGGCCTCTGAGCAGTTCTTC. This gives the protein CASSLGQGASEQFF.

This clonotype was recorded only once. The chain links TRBV6-1 to TRBJ1-5; 9 bases line up with TRBD1. The V gene's germline CDR1 is MNHNS and CDR2 SASEGT. J was trimmed by 9 bases and V by 6 bases; bases with no gene match: 12. The CDR3 runs to 15 residues. CDR3 in DNA: TGTGCCAGCAGGGCAGGGACAGGGTTGGTAGGGCCCCAGCATTTT. It encodes CASRAGTGLVGPQHF.

This clonotype was counted a few times. This could be a read error, since a much larger clone is one nucleotide away. The chain's CDR3 is CSARDQGLGNNEQFF. CDR3 coding DNA: TGCAGTGCTAGAGATCAGGGACTGGGCAACAATGAGCAGTTCTTC. The chain is built from TRBV20-1 and TRBJ2-1, with a weak D call TRBD2 (6 bases). Germline loops: CDR1 DFQATT, CDR2 SNEGSKA (reference sequence). The CDR3 spans 15 residues. The V and J ends lost 0 bases and 5 bases respectively, with 14 bases between them.

The gene calls are TRBV19 and TRBJ1-3; the D is unclear. V was shortened by 3 bases and J by 5 bases, with 14 bases between the two germline ends. The CDR3 sequence is 15 residues long. Germline V lookup: CDR1 LNHDA, CDR2 SQIVND (reference sequence). CDR3 region: CASSIPSVVRNTIYF. CDR3 DNA: TGTGCCAGTAGTATCCCCTCCGTGGTGAGAAACACCATATATTTT.

This clonotype has a count of ten or more. The CDR3 sequence is CASRLTGTVRPSEAFF. Here the CDR3 DNA reads TGTGCCAGCAGACTCACCGGGACAGTACGACCGTCTGAAGCTTTCTTT. The rearrangement links TRBV6-2 or TRBV6-3 to TRBJ1-1, with 7 bases identical to TRBD1. V lost 6 bases, J lost 6 bases, and 16 bases stayed unmatched. The length of the CDR3 is 16 residues. Germline V CDR1 and CDR2: MNHEY, SVGEGT.

V gene TRBV7-9 combines with J gene TRBJ1-4; TRBD1 matches at 7 bases. V trimming: 5 bases; J trimming: 2 bases; junction bases outside the gene matches: 2. In germline, CDR1 is SEHNR, CDR2 FQNEAQ (reference sequence). CDR3 length: 14 residues. The CDR3 DNA sequence: TGTGCCAGCAGCACGGGACAGACTAATGAAAAACTGTTTTTT. It is translated as CASSTGQTNEKLFF.

This clonotype was counted ten times or more. In DNA, the CDR3 is TGTGCCAGCAGCTTAGGCAATCCCCTCTCTGGAAACACCATATATTTT. Protein: CASSLGNPLSGNTIYF. The chain uses TRBV7-6 and TRBJ1-3, with D hard to call. This CDR3 is built from 16 residues. Germline-derived CDR1 and CDR2 are SGHVS and FNYEAQ. V shed 1 base and J shed 0 bases, with 10 bases lying between them.

This clonotype was detected ten times or more. This sequence joins TRBV4-1 and TRBJ1-2, with a possible D match to TRBD1 (6 bases). Germline CDR1 MGHRA, CDR2 YSYEKL. The CDR3 is 13 amino acids. V was pared by 2 bases and J by 2 bases, with 6 bases between. This CDR3 reads CASSQTGNYGYTF. CDR3 nucleotide sequence: TGCGCCAGCAGCCAAACAGGGAACTATGGCTACACCTTC.

The chain combines TRBV5-1 with TRBJ2-7; TRBD1 matches at 7 bases. This CDR3 contains 14 residues. Germline assignment: CDR1 SGHRS and CDR2 YFSETQ. Trimming took 0 bases from V and 5 from J; bases not matched to a gene: 5. The CDR3 loop is CASSLEGAAHEQYF. The CDR3 nucleotides are TGCGCCAGCAGCTTGGAGGGGGCAGCACACGAGCAGTACTTC.

In its sample, this clonotype was seen many times. A much larger clone lies one base from this, so it may be a read error. The chain employs TRBV7-6 and TRBJ2-7; either TRBD1 or TRBD2 may fit D (6 bases each). CDR1 is SGHVS and CDR2 is FNYEAQ in the germline V gene. The V gene lost 6 bases and the J gene lost 1 base, with 13 bases spanning the gap. The CDR3 runs to 14 residues. CDR3 in amino acids: CASSTIGGSYEQYV. As DNA, the CDR3 is TGTGCCAGCAGTACCATAGGGGGGTCCTACGAGCAGTACGTC.

This chain links TRBV25-1 with TRBJ1-5; tentatively, D is TRBD1 (6 bases). CDR3 length equals 15 residues. The germline V gene encodes CDR1 MGHDK and CDR2 SYGVNS. V was trimmed by 8 bases and J by 5 bases, leaving 19 bases between them. The CDR3 sequence: CASSLGGAGDQPQHF. The CDR3 bases are TGTGCCAGCTCCCTTGGGGGGGCTGGGGATCAGCCCCAGCATTTT.

Ten or more counts support this clonotype. V is TRBV19 and J is TRBJ2-1, with 13 bases that match TRBD2. V shed 8 bases and J 5 bases; nucleotides not matched to a gene: 6. Germline CDR1 reads LNHDA; CDR2 reads SQIVND (reference sequence). This CDR3 spans 15 amino acids. CDR3 in DNA: TGTGCCAGTGACAGGGGGACTAGCGGGAACAATGAGCAGTTCTTC. Translation: CASDRGTSGNNEQFF.

The CDR3 region has the DNA TGTGCCAGCAGCTTAGTCGGACAGGGGAGTTCACCCCTCCACTTT. This sequence encodes CASSLVGQGSSPLHF. The chain couples TRBV7-2 to TRBJ1-6; 9 positions match TRBD1. V dropped 1 base and J dropped 9; count of bases not matched to a gene: 4. Per the germline V gene, CDR1 is SGHTA and CDR2 is FQGNSA. This CDR3 has 15 amino acids.

This clonotype was picked up many times. The chain couples TRBV20-1 to TRBJ2-3; TRBD2 agrees at 8 bases. In germline, CDR1 is DFQATT, CDR2 SNEGSKA (reference sequence). The CDR3 totals 16 residues. V lost 6 bases and J lost 1; bases outside the gene matches: 12. The CDR3 region is CSAPTSSGVGTDTQYF. CDR3 in DNA: TGCAGTGCCCCTACGAGTAGCGGGGTAGGCACAGATACGCAGTATTTT.

The rearrangement uses TRBV29-1 and TRBJ2-3, with D perhaps matching TRBD1 (6 bases). Germline values: CDR1 SQVTM, CDR2 ANQGSEA. Deletions cut 3 bases from V and 1 base from J, with 14 bases between. The CDR3 has 15 residues. The CDR3 DNA sequence: TGCAGCGTTGATCCGCAGGGGTTGGGCACAGATACGCAGTATTTT. The encoded protein is CSVDPQGLGTDTQYF.

The chain is built from TRBV19 and TRBJ2-5; 10 bases fit TRBD1. There are 14 residues in the CDR3. V dropped 6 bases and J dropped 4; count of bases not matched to a gene: 5. Germline CDR1 is LNHDA and CDR2 is SQIVND (reference sequence). The CDR3 loop reads CASSPGQGRETQYF. The CDR3 bases are TGTGCCAGTAGCCCGGGACAGGGGCGAGAGACCCAGTACTTC.

On this clonotype itself: This could be a read error, since a much larger clone is one nucleotide away. The chain uses TRBV5-1 and TRBJ1-1, with a tentative D call TRBD1 (5 bases). Trimming removed 4 bases from V and 6 bases from J, with 22 bases in between. The CDR3 runs to 16 residues. From germline, CDR1 is SGHRS and CDR2 YFSETQ. The CDR3 DNA follows: TGCGCCAGCAGCCTCATCCCCGTACAGGCGGAACCTGAAGCTTTCTTT. Amino acid sequence: CASSLIPVQAEPEAFF.

The chain links TRBV11-3 to TRBJ2-2; either TRBD1 or TRBD2 may fit D (5 bases each). Per germline, CDR1 SGHNT and CDR2 YENEEA. V dropped 0 bases and J dropped 6 bases, with 8 bases sitting between them. The CDR3 runs to 14 residues. The DNA for the CDR3 is TGTGCCAGCAGCTTAGATGGGGGTTCCGGGGAGCTGTTTTTT. Translation: CASSLDGGSGELFF. Using reference TRBV11-3 and TRBJ2-2 for the parts outside the CDR3, the full variable domain is EAGVVQSPRYKIIEKKQPVAFWCNPISGHNTLYWYLQNLGQGPELLIRYENEEAVDDSQLPKDRFSAERLKGVDSTLKIQPAELGDSAVYLCASSLDGGSGELFFGEGSRLTVL.

This clonotype has ten or more counts. The chain joins TRBV24-1 to TRBJ2-5; D is possibly TRBD1 or TRBD2 (5 bases each). V lost 4 bases to trimming and J lost 2 bases, with 13 bases between them. Germline V CDR1 and CDR2: KGHDR, SFDVKD. The CDR3 consists of 15 residues. The CDR3 loop is CATSDQGRTQETQYF. The CDR3 DNA reads TGTGCCACCAGTGACCAGGGACGGACGCAAGAGACCCAGTACTTC.